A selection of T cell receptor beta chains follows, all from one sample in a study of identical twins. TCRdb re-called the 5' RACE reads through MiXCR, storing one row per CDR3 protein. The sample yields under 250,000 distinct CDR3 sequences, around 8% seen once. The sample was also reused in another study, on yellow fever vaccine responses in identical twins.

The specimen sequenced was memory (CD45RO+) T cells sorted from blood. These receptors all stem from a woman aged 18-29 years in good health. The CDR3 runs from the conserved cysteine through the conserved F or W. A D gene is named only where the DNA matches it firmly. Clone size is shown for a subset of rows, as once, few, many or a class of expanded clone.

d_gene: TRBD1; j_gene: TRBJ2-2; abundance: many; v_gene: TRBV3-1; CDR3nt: TGTGCCAGCAGCCAGGCCCGACAGGGGCTCACCGGGGAGCTGTTTTTT; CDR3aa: CASSQARQGLTGELFF
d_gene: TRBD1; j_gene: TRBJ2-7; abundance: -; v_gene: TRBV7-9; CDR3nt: TGTGCCAGCAGCCTGGGACAGGGGGGGAGTAGCTTC; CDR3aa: CASSLGQGGSSF
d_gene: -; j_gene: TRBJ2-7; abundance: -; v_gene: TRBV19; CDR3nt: TGTGCCAGTAGTACCGTAGGGGGTCCCTACGAGCAGTACTTC; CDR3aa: CASSTVGGPYEQYF
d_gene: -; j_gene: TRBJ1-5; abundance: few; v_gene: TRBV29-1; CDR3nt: TGCAGCGTTGGGGCAGCCGCGGATCAGCCCCAGCATTTT; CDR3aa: CSVGAAADQPQHF
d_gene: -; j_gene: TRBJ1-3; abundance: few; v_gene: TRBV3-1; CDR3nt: TGTGCCAGCAGCCCCCCGGGGGGCCACTCTGGAAACACCATATATTTT; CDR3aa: CASSPPGGHSGNTIYF
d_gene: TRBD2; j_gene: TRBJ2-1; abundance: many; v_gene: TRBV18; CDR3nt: TGTGCCAGCTCACCAGCGGGAGGGTACAATGAGCAGTTCTTC; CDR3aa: CASSPAGGYNEQFF
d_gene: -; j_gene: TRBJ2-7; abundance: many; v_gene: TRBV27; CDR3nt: TGTGCCAGCAGAACCTACGGGACGGACGGTTACGAGCAGTACTTC; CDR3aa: CASRTYGTDGYEQYF
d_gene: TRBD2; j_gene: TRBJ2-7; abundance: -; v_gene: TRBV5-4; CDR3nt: TGTGCCAGCACCCAGACTAGCGGGAGGGCCTCGTACGAGCAGTACTTC; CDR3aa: CASTQTSGRASYEQYF
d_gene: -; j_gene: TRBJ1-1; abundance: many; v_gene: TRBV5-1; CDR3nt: TGCGCCAGCAGCTCGGGACTGAACACTGAAGCTTTCTTT; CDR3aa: CASSSGLNTEAFF
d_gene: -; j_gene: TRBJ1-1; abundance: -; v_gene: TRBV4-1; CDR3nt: TGCGCCAGCAGCCAAGGGGCCAGTGAAGCTTTCTTT; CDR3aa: CASSQGASEAFF
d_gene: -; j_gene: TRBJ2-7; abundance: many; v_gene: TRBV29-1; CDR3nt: TGCAGCGCCGAGGACCAGAGCTCCTACGAGCAGTACTTC; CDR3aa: CSAEDQSSYEQYF
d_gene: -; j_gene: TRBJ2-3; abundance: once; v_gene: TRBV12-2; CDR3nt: TGTGCAAGTCGCGTTAAGGGCCACGGGGATACGCAGTATTTT; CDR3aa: CASRVKGHGDTQYF
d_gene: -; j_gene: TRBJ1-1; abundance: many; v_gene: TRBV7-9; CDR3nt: TGTGCCAGCAGCTTAGCGGAACAGCGACAAGCTTTCTTT; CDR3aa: CASSLAEQRQAFF
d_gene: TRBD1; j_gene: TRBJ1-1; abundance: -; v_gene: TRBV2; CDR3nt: TGTGCCGGGACAGGGGCCCAGGGGACTGAAGCTTTCTTT; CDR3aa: CAGTGAQGTEAFF
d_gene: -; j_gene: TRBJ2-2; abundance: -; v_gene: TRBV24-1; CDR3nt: TGTGCCACCAGTGAAGCCTTTCCCGGGGAGCTGTTTTTT; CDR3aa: CATSEAFPGELFF
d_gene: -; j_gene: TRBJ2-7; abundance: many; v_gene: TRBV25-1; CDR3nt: TGTGCCAGCAGTGCTCACGAGCAGTACTTC; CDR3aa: CASSAHEQYF
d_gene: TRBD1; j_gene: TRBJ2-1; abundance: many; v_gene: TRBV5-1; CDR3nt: TGCGCCAGCAGCACCGACAGGGCACGGGAGCAGTTCTTC; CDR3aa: CASSTDRAREQFF
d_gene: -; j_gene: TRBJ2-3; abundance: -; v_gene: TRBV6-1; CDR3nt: TGTGCCAGCAGTGAGGGGGACCAAGGAACGCAGTATTTT; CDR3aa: CASSEGDQGTQYF
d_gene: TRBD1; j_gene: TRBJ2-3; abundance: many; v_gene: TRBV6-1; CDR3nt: TGTGCCAGCAGTCCGGGACAGGGGGCAGATACGCAGTATTTT; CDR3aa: CASSPGQGADTQYF
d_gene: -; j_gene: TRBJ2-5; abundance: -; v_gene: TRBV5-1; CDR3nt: TGCGCCAGCAGCTTGACGGAGCTTAACTCAGCGGAGACCCAGTACTTC; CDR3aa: CASSLTELNSAETQYF
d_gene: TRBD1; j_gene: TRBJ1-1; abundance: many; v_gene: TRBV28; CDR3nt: TGTGCCAGCAGGGCGACAGGGATATCTTTCTTT; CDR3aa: CASRATGISFF
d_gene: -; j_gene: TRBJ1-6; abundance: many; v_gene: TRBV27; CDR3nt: TGTGCCAGCAGTAGGGGGACTGCCGATGGTAATTCACCCCTCCACTTT; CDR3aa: CASSRGTADGNSPLHF
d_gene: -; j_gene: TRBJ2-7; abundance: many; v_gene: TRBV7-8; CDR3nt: TGTGCCAGCAGCTTAGCGTATGGTCTGTCCTACGAGCAGTACTTC; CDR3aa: CASSLAYGLSYEQYF
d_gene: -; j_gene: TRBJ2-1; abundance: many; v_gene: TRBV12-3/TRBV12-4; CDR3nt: TGTGCCAGCAGTTTTGGACGGGGGAATTTTCGCAATGAGCAGTTCTTC; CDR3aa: CASSFGRGNFRNEQFF
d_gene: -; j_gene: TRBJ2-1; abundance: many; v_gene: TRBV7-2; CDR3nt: TGTGCCAGCAGCTTAGACGCAGGGTCGGATGAGCAGTTCTTC; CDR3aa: CASSLDAGSDEQFF
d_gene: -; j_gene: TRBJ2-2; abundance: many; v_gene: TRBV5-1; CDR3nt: TGCGCCAGCAGCCAAAACACCGGGGAGCTGTTTTTT; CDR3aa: CASSQNTGELFF
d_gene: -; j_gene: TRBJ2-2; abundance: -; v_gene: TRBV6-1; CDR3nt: TGTGCCAGCAGTGGGCAGGCATACACCGGGGAGCTGTTTTTT; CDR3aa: CASSGQAYTGELFF
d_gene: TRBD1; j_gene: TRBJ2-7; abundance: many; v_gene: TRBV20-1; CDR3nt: TGCAGTGCCTCACCGGGACAGAGCTACGAGCAGTACTTC; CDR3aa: CSASPGQSYEQYF
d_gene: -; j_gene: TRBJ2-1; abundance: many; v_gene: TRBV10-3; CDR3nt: TGTGCCATCAGTGGGACAGCCGACGAGCAGTTCTTC; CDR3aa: CAISGTADEQFF